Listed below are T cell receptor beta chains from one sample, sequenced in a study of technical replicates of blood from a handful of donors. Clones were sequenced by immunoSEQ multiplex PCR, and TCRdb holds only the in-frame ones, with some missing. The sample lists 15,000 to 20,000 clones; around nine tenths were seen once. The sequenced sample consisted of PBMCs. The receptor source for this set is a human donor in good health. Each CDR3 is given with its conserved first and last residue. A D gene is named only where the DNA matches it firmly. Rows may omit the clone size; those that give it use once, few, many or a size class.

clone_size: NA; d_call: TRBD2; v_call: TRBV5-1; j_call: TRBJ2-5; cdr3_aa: CASSQLAGAQETQYF; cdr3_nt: TGCGCCAGCAGCCAGCTAGCGGGAGCCCAAGAGACCCAGTACTTC
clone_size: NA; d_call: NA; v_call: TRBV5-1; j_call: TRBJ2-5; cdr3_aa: CASSLGLERETQYF; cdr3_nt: TGCGCCAGCAGCTTGGGACTAGAACGGGAGACCCAGTACTTC
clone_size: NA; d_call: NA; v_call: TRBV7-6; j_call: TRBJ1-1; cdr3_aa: CASSPIWGDTEAFF; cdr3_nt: TGTGCCAGCAGCCCTATTTGGGGGGACACTGAAGCTTTCTTT
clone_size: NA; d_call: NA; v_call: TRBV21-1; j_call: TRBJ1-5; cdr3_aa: CASSKGRWTGSYQPQHF; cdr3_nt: TGTGCCAGCAGCAAAGGTAGATGGACAGGATCTTATCAGCCCCAGCATTTT
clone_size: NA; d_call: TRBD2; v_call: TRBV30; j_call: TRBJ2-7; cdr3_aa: CAWSVDASGTSSYEQYF; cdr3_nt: TGTGCCTGGAGTGTAGATGCTAGCGGGACTAGCTCCTACGAGCAGTACTTC
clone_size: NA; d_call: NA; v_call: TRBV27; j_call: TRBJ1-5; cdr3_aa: CASSPRVSQPQHF; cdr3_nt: TGTGCCAGCAGTCCCAGGGTGAGCCAGCCCCAGCATTTT
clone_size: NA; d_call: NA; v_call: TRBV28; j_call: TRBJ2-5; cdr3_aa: CASSLFTEQETQYF; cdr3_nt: TGTGCCAGCAGTTTGTTTACAGAACAAGAGACCCAGTACTTC
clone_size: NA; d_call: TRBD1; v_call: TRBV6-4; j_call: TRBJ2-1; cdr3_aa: CASSGTGGADEQFF; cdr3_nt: TGTGCCAGCAGTGGGACAGGGGGCGCAGATGAGCAGTTCTTC
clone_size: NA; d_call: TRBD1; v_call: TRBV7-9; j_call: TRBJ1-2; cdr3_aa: CASSSQGMLGYGYTF; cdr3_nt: TGTGCCAGCAGCTCACAGGGGATGTTAGGCTATGGCTACACCTTC
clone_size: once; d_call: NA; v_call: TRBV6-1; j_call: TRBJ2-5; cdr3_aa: CASSPGGRTEETQYF; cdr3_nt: TGTGCCAGCAGTCCCGGGGGTCGGACCGAGGAGACCCAGTACTTC
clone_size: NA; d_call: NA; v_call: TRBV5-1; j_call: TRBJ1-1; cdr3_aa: CASSLQVGNTEAFF; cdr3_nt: TGCGCCAGCAGCTTACAGGTAGGGAACACTGAAGCTTTCTTT
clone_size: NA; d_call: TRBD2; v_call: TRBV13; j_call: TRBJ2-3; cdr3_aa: CASSLSSGRTDTQYF; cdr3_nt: TGTGCCAGCAGCTTATCTAGCGGGAGAACAGATACGCAGTATTTT
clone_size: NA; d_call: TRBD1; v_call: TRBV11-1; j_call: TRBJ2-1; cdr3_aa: CASSHDPGQGFEQFF; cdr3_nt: TGTGCCAGCAGCCACGACCCGGGACAGGGGTTTGAGCAGTTCTTC
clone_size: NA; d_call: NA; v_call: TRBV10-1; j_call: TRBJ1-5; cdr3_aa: CASSESGGRPQHF; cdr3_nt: TGCGCCAGCAGTGAGTCCGGGGGGCGGCCCCAGCATTTT
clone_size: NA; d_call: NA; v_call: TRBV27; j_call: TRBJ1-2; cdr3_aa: CASSLRENYGYTF; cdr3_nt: TGTGCCAGCAGTTTAAGGGAGAACTATGGCTACACCTTC
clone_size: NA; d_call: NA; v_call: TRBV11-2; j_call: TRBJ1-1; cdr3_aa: CASSFGMRGTEAFF; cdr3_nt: TGTGCCAGCAGCTTCGGCATGCGGGGCACTGAAGCTTTCTTT
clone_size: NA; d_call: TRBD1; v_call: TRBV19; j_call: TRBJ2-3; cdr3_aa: CASSSGQGRSTDTQYF; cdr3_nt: TGTGCCAGTAGTTCAGGACAGGGACGTAGCACAGATACGCAGTATTTT
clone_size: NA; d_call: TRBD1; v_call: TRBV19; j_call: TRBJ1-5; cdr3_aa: CASSIWTGGYSNQPQHF; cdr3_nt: TGTGCCAGTAGTATTTGGACAGGGGGCTATAGCAATCAGCCCCAGCATTTT
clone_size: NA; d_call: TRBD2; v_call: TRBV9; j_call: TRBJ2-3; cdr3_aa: CASSVGTSSPSTDTQYF; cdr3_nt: TGTGCCAGCAGCGTAGGGACTAGCTCACCTAGCACAGATACGCAGTATTTT
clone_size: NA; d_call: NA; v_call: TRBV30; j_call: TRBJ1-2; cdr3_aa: CAWSSDNYGYTF; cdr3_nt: TGTGCCTGGAGTTCAGATAACTATGGCTACACCTTC
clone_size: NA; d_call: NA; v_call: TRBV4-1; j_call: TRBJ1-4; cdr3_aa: CASSQSTLGGEKLFF; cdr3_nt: TGCGCCAGCAGCCAATCGACACTAGGAGGGGAAAAACTGTTTTTT
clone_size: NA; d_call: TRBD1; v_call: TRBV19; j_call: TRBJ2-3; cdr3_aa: CASSGTGAGTQYF; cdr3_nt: TGTGCCAGTAGTGGTACAGGGGCGGGTACGCAGTATTTT
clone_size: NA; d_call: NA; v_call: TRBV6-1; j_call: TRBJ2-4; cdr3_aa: CASSEARQGLIQYF; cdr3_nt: TGTGCCAGCAGTGAAGCGAGACAGGGACTCATTCAGTACTTC